The source of this T cell receptor (beta chain) is a study of CD8 T cells in ankylosing spondylitis. The CDR3 loop spans 14 amino acids. Trimming removed 7 bases at V and 4 bases at J, with 18 bases between. Per the germline V gene, CDR1 is SQVTM and CDR2 is ANQGSEA. The table lists this clonotype with many counts. TCRdb reprocessed the 5' RACE reads with MiXCR, giving one entry per CDR3 protein. This table has 130,000 or so distinct CDR3 sequences, over 6.5% appearing once. This sequence was found in a male donor with ankylosing spondylitis or in good health (not recorded which). The chain links TRBV29-1 to TRBJ2-3; possible D gene TRBD1, 6 bases. Sample: blood, either unsorted or a sorted T cell fraction (not recorded which). Here the CDR3 DNA reads TGCAGCGCCCGAAGGGCGCAGGGGCCAGATACGCAGTATTTT. Amino acids: CSARRAQGPDTQYF.